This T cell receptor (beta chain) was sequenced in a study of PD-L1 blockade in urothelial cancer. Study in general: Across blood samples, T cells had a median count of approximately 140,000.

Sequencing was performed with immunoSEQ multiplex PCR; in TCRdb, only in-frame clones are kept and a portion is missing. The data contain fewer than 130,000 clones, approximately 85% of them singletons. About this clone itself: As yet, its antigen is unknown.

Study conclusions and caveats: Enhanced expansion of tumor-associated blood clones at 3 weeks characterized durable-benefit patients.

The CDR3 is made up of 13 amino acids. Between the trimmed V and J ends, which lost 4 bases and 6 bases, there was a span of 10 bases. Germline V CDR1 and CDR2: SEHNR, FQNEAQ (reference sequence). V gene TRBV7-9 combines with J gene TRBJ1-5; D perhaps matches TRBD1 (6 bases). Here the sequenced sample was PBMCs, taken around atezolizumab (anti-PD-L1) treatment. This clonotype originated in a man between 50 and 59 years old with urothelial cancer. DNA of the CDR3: TGTGCCAGCAGCTCAACAGGGAGTCAGCCCCAGCATTTT. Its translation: CASSSTGSQPQHF.